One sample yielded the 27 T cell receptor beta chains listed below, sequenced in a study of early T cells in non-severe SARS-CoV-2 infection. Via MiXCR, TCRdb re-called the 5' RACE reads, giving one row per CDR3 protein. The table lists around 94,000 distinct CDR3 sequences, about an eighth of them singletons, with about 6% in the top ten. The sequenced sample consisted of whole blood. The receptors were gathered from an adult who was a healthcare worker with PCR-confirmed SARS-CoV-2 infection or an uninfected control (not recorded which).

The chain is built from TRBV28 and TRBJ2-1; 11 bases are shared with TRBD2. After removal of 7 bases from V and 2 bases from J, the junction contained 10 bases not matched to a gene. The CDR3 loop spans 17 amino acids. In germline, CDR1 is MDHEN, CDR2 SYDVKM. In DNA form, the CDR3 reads TGTGCCAGCACCTCAACTAGCGGGGGACCACCCTACAATGAGCAGTTCTTC. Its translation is CASTSTSGGPPYNEQFF. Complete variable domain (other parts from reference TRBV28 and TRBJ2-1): DVKVTQSSRYLVKRTGEKVFLECVQDMDHENMFWYRQDPGLGLRLIYFSYDVKMKEKGDIPEGYSVSREKKERFSLILESASTNQTSMYLCASTSTSGGPPYNEQFFGPGTRLTVL.

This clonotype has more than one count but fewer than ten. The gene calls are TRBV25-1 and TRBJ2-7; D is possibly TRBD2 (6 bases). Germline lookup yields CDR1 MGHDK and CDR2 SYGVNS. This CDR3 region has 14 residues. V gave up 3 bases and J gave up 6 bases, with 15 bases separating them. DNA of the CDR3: TGTGCCAGCAGTGAGCCGGGACTTAAGTTCGAGCAGTACTTC. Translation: CASSEPGLKFEQYF.

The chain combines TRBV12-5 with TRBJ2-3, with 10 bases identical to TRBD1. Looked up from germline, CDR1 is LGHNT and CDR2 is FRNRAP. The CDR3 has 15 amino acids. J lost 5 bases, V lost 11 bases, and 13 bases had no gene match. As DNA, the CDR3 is TGTGCTTCCTGCCTCTCGACAGGGGGCAGAGATACGCAGTATTTT. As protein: CASCLSTGGRDTQYF.

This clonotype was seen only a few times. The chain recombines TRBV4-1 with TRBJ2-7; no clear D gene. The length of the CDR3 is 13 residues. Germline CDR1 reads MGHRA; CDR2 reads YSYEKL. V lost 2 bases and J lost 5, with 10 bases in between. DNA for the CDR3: TGCGCCAGCAGCCAACCATGGACGGACGAGCAGTACTTC. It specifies CASSQPWTDEQYF.

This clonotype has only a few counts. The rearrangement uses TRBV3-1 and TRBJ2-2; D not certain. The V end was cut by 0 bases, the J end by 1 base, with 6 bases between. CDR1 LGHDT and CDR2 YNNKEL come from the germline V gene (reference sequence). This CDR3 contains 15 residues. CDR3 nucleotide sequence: TGTGCCAGCAGCCAAGAACTCCTGAACACCGGGGAGCTGTTTTTT. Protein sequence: CASSQELLNTGELFF.

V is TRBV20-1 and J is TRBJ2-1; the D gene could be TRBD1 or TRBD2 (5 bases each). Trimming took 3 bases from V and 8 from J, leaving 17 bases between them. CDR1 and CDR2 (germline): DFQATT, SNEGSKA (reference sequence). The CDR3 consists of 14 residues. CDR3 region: CSASGGGPEDEQFF. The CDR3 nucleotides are TGCAGTGCTAGTGGTGGGGGACCGGAGGATGAGCAGTTCTTC.

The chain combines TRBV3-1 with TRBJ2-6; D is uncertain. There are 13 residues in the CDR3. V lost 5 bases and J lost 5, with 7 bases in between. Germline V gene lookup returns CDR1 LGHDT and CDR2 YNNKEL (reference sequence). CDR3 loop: CASSLSRANVLTF. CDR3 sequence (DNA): TGTGCCAGCAGCTTAAGCAGGGCCAACGTCCTGACTTTC.

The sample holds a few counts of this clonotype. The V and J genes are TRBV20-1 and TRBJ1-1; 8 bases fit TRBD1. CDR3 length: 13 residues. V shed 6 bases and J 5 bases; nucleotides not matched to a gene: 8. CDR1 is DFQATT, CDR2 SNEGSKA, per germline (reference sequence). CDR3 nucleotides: TGCAGTGCGGAGGACAGGGAAAATACTGAAGCTTTCTTT. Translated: CSAEDRENTEAFF.

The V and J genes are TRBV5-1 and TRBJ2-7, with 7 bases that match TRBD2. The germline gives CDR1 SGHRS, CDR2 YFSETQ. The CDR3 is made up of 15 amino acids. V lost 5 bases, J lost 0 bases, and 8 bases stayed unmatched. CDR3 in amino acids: CASRPLAISSYEQYF. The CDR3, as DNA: TGCGCCAGCAGGCCACTAGCGATAAGCTCCTACGAGCAGTACTTC.

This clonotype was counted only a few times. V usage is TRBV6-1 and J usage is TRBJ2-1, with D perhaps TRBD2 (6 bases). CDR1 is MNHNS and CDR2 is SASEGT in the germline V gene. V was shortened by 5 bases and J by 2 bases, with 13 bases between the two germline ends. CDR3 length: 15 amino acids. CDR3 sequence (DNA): TGTGCCAGCAGTCCCCGGCGGGACGCCTACAATGAGCAGTTCTTC. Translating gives CASSPRRDAYNEQFF.

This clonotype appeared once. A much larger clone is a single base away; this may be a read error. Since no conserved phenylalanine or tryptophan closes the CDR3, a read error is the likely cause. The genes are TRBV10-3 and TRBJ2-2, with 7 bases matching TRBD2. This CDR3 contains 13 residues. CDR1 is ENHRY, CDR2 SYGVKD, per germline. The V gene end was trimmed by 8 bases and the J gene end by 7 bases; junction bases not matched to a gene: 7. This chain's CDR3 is CAIGERDYGELFL. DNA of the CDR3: TGTGCCATCGGGGAGCGGGATTACGGGGAGCTGTTTCTT.

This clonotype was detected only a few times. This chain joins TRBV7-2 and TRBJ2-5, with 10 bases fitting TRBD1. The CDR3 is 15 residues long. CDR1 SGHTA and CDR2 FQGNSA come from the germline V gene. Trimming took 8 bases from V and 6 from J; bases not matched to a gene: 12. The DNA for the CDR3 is TGTGCCAGCCGCCTCCCGGGACAGGGGATGAAGACCCAGTACTTC. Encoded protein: CASRLPGQGMKTQYF. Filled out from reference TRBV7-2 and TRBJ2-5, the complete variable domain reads GAGVSQSPSNKVTEKGKDVELRCDPISGHTALYWYRQSLGQGLEFLIYFQGNSAPDKSGLPSDRFSAERTGGSVSTLTIQRTQQEDSAVYLCASRLPGQGMKTQYFGPGTRLLVL.

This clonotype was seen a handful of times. The CDR3 DNA sequence: TGTGCCTCCCAGGTTGGCTCTGGGGCCAACGTCCTGACTTTC. Its protein product is CASQVGSGANVLTF. V gene TRBV6-1 combines with J gene TRBJ2-6; D uncertain. Germline values: CDR1 MNHNS, CDR2 SASEGT. The V end lost 11 bases, the J end lost 0 bases, and 11 bases lay between the germline ends. The CDR3 totals 14 residues.

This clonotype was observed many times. CDR3 protein: CASRGTSESYEQYF. CDR3 bases: TGTGCCAGCAGGGGGACTAGCGAGTCATACGAGCAGTACTTC. J is TRBJ2-7 and V is TRBV2, with 10 nucleotides matching TRBD2. Germline V gene data show CDR1 as SNHLY and CDR2 as FYNNEI. V trimming: 6 bases; J trimming: 4 bases; junction bases outside the gene matches: 6. The CDR3 has 14 residues.

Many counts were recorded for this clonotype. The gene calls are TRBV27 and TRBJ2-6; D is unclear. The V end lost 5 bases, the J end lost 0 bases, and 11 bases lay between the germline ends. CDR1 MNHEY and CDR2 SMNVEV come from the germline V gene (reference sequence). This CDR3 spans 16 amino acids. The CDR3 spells CASSKSPISGANVLTF. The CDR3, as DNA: TGTGCCAGCAGTAAAAGTCCTATCTCTGGGGCCAACGTCCTGACTTTC.

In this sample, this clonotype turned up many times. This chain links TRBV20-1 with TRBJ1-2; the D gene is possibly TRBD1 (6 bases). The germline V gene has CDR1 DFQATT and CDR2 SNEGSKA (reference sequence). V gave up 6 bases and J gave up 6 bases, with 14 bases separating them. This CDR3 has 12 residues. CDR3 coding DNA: TGCAGTGCCCCACAGGGAGAGGATGGCTACACCTTC. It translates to CSAPQGEDGYTF.

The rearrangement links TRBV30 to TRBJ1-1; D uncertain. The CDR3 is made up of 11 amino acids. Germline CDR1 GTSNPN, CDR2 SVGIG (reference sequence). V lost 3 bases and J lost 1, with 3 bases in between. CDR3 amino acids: CAWRGNTEAFF. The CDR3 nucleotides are TGTGCCTGGAGGGGGAACACTGAAGCTTTCTTT.

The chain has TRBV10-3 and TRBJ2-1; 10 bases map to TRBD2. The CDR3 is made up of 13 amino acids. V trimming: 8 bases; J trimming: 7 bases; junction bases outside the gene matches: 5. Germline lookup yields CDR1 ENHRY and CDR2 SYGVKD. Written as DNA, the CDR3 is TGTGCCATCGGGGCTAGCGGGAGTAATGAGCAGTTCTTC. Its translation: CAIGASGSNEQFF.

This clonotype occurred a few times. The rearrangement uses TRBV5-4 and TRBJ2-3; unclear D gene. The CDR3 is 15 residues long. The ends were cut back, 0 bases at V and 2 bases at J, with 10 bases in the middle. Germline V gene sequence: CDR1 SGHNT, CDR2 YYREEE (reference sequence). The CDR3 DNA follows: TGTGCCAGCAGCTTGGAGACTCTCCCCACAGATACGCAGTATTTT. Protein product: CASSLETLPTDTQYF.

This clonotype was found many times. CDR3 residues: CASSLPGQGSYEQYF. CDR3 DNA: TGCGCCAGCAGCTTGCCGGGACAGGGTTCCTACGAGCAGTACTTC. The genes are TRBV5-1 and TRBJ2-7; 9 bases are shared with TRBD1. The V gene end was trimmed by 1 base and the J gene end by 1 base; junction bases not matched to a gene: 3. The CDR3 sequence is 15 residues long. Per the germline V gene, CDR1 is SGHRS and CDR2 is YFSETQ. Supplemented by reference TRBV5-1 and TRBJ2-7, the full variable domain reads KAGVTQTPRYLIKTRGQQVTLSCSPISGHRSVSWYQQTPGQGLQFLFEYFSETQRNKGNFPGRFSGRQFSNSRSEMNVSTLELGDSALYLCASSLPGQGSYEQYFGPGTRLTVT.

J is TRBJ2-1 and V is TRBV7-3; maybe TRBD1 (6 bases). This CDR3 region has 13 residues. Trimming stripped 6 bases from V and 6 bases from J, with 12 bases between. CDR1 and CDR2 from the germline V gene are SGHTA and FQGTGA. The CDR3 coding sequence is TGTGCCAGCAGGGAACAGGGTTCCAATGAGCAGTTCTTC. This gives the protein CASREQGSNEQFF.

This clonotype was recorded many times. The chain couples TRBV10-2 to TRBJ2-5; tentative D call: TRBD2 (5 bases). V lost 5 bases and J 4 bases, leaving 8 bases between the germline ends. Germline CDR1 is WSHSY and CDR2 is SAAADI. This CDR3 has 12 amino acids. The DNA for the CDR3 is TGCGCCAGCAGTTCTGAGGGAGAGACCCAGTACTTC. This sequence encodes CASSSEGETQYF.

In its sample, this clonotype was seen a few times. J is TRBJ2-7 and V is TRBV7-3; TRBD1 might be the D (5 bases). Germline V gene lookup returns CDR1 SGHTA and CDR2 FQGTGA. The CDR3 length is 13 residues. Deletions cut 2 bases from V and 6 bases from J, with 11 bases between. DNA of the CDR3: TGTGCCAGCAGCTTATGGCAGGGAACCGAGCAGTACTTC. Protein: CASSLWQGTEQYF.

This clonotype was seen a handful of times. CDR3 in amino acids: CASSIISGETDTQYF. The CDR3 bases are TGTGCCAGTAGTATTATTAGCGGGGAAACAGATACGCAGTATTTT. The chain carries TRBV19 and TRBJ2-3, with TRBD2 matching 8 bases. This CDR3 is built from 15 residues. The junction had 5 bases not matched to a gene; V was cut back by 3 bases and J by 3 bases. Germline CDR1 LNHDA, CDR2 SQIVND (reference sequence).

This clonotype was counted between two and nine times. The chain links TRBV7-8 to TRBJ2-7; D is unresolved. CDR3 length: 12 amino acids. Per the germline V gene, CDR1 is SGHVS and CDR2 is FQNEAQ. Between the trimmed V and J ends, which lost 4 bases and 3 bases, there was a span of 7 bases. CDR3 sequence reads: CASSSRSYEQYF. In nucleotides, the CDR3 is TGTGCCAGCAGCTCACGTAGCTACGAGCAGTACTTC. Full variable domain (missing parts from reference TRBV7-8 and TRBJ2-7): GAGVSQSPRYKVAKRGQDVALRCDPISGHVSLFWYQQALGQGPEFLTYFQNEAQLDKSGLPSDRFFAERPEGSVSTLKIQRTQQEDSAVYLCASSSRSYEQYFGPGTRLTVT.

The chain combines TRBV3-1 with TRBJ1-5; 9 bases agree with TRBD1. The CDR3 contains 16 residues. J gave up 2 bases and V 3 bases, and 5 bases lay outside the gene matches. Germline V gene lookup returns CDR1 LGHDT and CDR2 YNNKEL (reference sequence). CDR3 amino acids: CASSQSDRGGNQPQHF. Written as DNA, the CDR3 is TGTGCCAGCAGCCAGTCCGACAGGGGGGGCAATCAGCCCCAGCATTTT.

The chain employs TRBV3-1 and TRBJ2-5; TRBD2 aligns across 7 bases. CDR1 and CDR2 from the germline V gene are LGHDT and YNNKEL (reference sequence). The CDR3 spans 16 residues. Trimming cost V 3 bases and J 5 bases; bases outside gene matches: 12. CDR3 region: CASSQGSGVLTETQYF. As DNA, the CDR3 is TGTGCCAGCAGCCAGGGGAGCGGGGTACTTACGGAGACCCAGTACTTC.